The entry below gives a single TCR beta chain sequence along with its context. This likely comes from a read error, as the CDR3 has no conserved phenylalanine or tryptophan at its end. It is unclear where the CDR3 begins or ends on the DNA, so no DNA is shown, and the CDR3 is as TCRdb lists it. The sample contains more than one DNA sequence encoding this CDR3. TCRdb re-clonotyped the PCR reads through MiXCR. Here the sample spans about 93,000 clones, over 9.5% being singletons. The data were obtained in a study of metastatic and nonmetastatic thyroid tumors. As for the study in general: From malignant and benign thyroid patients, repertoires in blood and in tumor or nodule tissue were compared.

No patient received treatment before thyroid surgery. Sample: blood. The sequence was obtained from a female donor with papillary thyroid cancer or a benign thyroid nodule (not recorded which). Some clones in this sample may be carry-over from other donors' samples.

This chain's CDR3 is CASSGAGG. The chain recombines TRBV9 with TRBJ2-4; the DNA was not compared with TRBD2, the D call given in the table. Per the germline V gene, CDR1 is SGDLS and CDR2 is YYNGEE. The CDR3 is 8 residues long, counting both termini.